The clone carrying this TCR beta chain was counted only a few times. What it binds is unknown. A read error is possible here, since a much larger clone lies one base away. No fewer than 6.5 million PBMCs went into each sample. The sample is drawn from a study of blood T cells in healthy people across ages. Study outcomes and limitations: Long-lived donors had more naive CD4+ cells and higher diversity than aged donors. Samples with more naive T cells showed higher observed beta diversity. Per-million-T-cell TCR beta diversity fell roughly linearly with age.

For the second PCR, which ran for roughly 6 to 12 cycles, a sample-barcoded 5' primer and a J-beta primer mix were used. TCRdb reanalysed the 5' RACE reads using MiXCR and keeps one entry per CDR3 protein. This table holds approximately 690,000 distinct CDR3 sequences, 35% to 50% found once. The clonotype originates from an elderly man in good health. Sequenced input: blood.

The CDR3 loop is CASSLLQGANEQYF. CDR3 nucleotide sequence: TGTGCCAGCAGTCTCCTTCAAGGGGCGAATGAGCAGTACTTC. The chain links TRBV12-3 or TRBV12-4 to TRBJ2-5; D is perhaps TRBD1 (5 bases). V was cut by 5 bases and J by 11 bases, with 21 bases left in between. CDR3 size: 14 residues.